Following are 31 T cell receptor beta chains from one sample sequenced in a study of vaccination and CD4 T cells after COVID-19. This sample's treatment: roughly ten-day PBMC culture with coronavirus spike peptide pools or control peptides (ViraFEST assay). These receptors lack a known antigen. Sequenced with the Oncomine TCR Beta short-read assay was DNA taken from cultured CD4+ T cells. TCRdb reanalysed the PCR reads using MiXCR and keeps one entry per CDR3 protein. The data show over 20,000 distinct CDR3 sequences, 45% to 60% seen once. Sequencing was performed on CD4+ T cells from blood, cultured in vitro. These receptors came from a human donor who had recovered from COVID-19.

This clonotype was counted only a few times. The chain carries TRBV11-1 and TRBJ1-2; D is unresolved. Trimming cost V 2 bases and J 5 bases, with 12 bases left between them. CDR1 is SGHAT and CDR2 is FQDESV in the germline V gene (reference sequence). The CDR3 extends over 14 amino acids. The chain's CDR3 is CASSLPTAYYGYTF. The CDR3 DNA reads TGTGCCAGCAGCTTACCAACGGCTTATTATGGCTACACCTTC. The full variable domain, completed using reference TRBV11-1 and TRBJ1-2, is EAEVAQSPRYKITEKSQAVAFWCDPISGHATLYWYRQILGQGPELLVQFQDESVVDDSQLPKDRFSAERLKGVDSTLKIQPAELGDSAMYLCASSLPTAYYGYTFGSGTRLTVV.

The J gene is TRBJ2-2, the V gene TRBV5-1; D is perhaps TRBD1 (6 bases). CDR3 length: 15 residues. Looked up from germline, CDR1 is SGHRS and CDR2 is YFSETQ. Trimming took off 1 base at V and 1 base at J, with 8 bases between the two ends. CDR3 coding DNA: TGCGCCAGCAGCTTGTCGGGACAGAACACCGGGGAGCTGTTTTTT. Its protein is CASSLSGQNTGELFF. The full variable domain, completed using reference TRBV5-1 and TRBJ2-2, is KAGVTQTPRYLIKTRGQQVTLSCSPISGHRSVSWYQQTPGQGLQFLFEYFSETQRNKGNFPGRFSGRQFSNSRSEMNVSTLELGDSALYLCASSLSGQNTGELFFGEGSRLTVL.

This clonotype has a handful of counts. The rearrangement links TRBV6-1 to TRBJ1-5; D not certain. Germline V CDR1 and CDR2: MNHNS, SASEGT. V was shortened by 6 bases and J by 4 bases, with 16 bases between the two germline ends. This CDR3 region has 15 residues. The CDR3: CASSRSEEGNQPQHF. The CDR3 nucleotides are TGTGCCAGCAGCCGTTCGGAGGAAGGAAATCAGCCCCAGCATTTT.

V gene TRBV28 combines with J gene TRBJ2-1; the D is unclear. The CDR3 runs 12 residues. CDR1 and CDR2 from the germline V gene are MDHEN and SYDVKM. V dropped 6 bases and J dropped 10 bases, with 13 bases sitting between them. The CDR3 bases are TGTGCCAGCAGACAACAAACTTCGGAGCAGTTCTTC. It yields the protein CASRQQTSEQFF.

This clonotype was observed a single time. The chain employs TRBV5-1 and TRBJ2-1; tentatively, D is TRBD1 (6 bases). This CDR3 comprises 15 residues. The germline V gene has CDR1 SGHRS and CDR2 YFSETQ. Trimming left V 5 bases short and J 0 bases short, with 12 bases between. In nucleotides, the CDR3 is TGCGCCAGCAGAGGCCAGGGGACCTCCTACAATGAGCAGTTCTTC. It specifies CASRGQGTSYNEQFF.

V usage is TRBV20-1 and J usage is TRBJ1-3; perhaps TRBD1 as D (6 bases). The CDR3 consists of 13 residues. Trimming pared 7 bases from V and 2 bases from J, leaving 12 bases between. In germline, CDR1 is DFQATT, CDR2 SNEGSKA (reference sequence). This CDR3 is CSVRGVAGNTIYF. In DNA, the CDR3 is TGCAGTGTTAGGGGGGTGGCTGGAAACACCATATATTTT.

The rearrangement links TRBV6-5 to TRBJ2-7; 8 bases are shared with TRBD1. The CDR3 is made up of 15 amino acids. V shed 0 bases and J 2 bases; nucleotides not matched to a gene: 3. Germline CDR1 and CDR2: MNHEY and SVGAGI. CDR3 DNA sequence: TGTGCCAGCAGTTACTCGTCACAGGGGGCCTACGAGCAGTACTTC. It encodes CASSYSSQGAYEQYF.

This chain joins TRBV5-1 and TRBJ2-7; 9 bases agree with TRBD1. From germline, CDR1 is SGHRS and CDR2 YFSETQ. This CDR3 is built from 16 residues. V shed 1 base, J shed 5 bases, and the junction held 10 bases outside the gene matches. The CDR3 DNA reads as TGCGCCAGCAGCTTGAGTTCCGGGACAGGGTTTCACGAGCAGTACTTC. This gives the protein CASSLSSGTGFHEQYF. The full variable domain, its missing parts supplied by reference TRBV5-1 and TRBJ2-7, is KAGVTQTPRYLIKTRGQQVTLSCSPISGHRSVSWYQQTPGQGLQFLFEYFSETQRNKGNFPGRFSGRQFSNSRSEMNVSTLELGDSALYLCASSLSSGTGFHEQYFGPGTRLTVT.

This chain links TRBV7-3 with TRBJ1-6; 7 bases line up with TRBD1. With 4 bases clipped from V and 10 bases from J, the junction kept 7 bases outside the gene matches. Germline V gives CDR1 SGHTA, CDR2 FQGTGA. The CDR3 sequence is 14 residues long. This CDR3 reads CASSSTGTGSPLHF. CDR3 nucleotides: TGTGCCAGCAGCTCGACAGGGACGGGATCACCCCTCCACTTT.

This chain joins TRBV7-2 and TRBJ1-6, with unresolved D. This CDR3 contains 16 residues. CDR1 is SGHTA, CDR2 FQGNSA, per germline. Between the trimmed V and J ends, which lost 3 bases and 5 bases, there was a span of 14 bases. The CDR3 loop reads CASSLGFLGHNSPLHF. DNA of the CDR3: TGTGCCAGCAGCTTGGGGTTCCTCGGTCATAATTCACCCCTCCACTTT.

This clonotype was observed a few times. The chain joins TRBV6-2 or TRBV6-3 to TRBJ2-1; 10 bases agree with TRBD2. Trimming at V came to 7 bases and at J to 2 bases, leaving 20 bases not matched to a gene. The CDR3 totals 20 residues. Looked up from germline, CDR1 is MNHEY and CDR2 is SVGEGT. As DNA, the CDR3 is TGTGCCAGCATGTTAAGGGCTAGCGGGAGAGGAGGCTCACCCTACAATGAGCAGTTCTTC. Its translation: CASMLRASGRGGSPYNEQFF.

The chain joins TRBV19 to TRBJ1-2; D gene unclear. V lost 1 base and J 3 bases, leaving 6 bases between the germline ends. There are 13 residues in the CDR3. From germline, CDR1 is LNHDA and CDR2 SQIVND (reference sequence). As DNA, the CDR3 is TGTGCCAGTAGTATAGTCACGTACTATGGCTACACCTTC. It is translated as CASSIVTYYGYTF.

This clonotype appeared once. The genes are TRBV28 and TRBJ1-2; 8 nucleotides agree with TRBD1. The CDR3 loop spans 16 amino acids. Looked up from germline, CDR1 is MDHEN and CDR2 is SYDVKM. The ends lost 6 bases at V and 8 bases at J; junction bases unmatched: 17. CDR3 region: CASSPIWGRGRRGYTF. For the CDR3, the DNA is TGTGCCAGCAGCCCTATTTGGGGCAGGGGGCGAAGGGGCTACACCTTC.

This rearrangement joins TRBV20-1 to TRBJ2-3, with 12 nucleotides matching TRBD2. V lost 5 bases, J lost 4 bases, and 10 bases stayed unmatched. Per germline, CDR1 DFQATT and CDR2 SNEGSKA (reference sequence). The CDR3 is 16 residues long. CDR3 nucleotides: TGCAGTGCTGGCCAACTAGCGGGAGGACGCGCAGATACGCAGTATTTT. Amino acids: CSAGQLAGGRADTQYF.

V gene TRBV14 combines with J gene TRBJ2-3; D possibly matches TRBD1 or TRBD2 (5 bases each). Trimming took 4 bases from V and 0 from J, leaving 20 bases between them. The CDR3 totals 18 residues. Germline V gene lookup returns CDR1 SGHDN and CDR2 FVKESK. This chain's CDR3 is CASSRGWGPITSTDTQYF. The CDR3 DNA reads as TGTGCCAGCAGCCGTGGTTGGGGACCAATAACTAGCACAGATACGCAGTATTTT. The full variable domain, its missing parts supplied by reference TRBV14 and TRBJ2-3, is EAGVTQFPSHSVIEKGQTVTLRCDPISGHDNLYWYRRVMGKEIKFLLHFVKESKQDESGMPNNRFLAERTGGTYSTLKVQPAELEDSGVYFCASSRGWGPITSTDTQYFGPGTRLTVL.

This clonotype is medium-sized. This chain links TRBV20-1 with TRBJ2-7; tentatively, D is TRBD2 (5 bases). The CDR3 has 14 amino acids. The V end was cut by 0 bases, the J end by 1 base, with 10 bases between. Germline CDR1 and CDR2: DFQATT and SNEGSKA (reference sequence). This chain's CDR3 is CSARDARGSYEQYF. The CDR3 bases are TGCAGTGCTAGAGATGCCCGAGGGTCCTACGAGCAGTACTTC.

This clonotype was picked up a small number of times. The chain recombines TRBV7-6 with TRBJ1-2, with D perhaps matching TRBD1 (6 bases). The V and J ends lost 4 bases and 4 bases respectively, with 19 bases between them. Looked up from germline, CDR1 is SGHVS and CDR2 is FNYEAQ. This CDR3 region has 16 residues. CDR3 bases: TGTGCCAGCAGCTCCTATTTAGACAGGAGGGGCTATGGCTACACCTTC. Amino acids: CASSSYLDRRGYGYTF.

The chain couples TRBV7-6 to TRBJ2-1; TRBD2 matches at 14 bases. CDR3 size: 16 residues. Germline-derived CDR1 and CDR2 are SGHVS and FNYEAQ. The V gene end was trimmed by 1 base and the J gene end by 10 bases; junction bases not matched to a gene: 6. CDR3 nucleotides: TGTGCCAGCAGCTTAGGGGGACTAGCGGGAGTAGGCGAGCAGTTCTTC. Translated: CASSLGGLAGVGEQFF.

CDR3 nucleotide sequence: TGTGCCAGTAGTTCCTTGACATTTATCACCGAGCAGTACTTC. Protein sequence: CASSSLTFITEQYF. V is TRBV19 and J is TRBJ2-7; the D is unclear. The CDR3 has 14 amino acids. The ends were cut back, 5 bases at V and 6 bases at J, with 17 bases in the middle. Germline V gene sequence: CDR1 LNHDA, CDR2 SQIVND (reference sequence). The full variable domain, rest sourced from reference TRBV19 and TRBJ2-7, is DGGITQSPKYLFRKEGQNVTLSCEQNLNHDAMYWYRQDPGQGLRLIYYSQIVNDFQKGDIAEGYSVSREKKESFPLTVTSAQKNPTAFYLCASSSLTFITEQYFGPGTRLTVT.

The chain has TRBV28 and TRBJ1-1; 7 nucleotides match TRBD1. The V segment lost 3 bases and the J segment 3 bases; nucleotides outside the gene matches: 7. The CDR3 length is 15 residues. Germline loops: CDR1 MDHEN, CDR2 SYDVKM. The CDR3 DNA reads TGTGCCAGCAGTTTCAGGGGGGGTAGTTACACTGAAGCTTTCTTT. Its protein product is CASSFRGGSYTEAFF.

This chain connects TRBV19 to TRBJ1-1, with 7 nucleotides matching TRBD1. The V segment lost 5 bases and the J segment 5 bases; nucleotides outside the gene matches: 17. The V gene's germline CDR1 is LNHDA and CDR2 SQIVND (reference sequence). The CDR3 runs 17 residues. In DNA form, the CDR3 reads TGTGCCAGTAGTCCCCATCAGGGACAGAAAGGGAAGACTGAAGCTTTCTTT. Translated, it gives CASSPHQGQKGKTEAFF.

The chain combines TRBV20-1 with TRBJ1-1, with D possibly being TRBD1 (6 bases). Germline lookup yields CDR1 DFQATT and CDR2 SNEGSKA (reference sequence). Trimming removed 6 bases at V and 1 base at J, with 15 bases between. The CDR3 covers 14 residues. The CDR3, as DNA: TGCAGTGCCCCACCGGGACACAGGAACACTGAAGCTTTCTTT. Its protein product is CSAPPGHRNTEAFF.

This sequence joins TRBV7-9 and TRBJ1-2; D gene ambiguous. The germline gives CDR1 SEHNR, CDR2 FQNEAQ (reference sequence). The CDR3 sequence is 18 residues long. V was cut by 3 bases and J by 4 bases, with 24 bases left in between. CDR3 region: CASSLVSSGGRKSYGYTF. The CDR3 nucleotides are TGTGCCAGCAGCTTGGTATCCTCAGGAGGGAGGAAAAGCTATGGCTACACCTTC.

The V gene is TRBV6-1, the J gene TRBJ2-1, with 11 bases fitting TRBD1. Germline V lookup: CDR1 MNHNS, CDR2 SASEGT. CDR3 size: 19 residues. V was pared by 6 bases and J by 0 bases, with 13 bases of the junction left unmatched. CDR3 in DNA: TGTGCCAGCAGCGAAATGCCGGGACAGGGGGGCAGCTCCTACAATGAGCAGTTCTTC. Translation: CASSEMPGQGGSSYNEQFF.

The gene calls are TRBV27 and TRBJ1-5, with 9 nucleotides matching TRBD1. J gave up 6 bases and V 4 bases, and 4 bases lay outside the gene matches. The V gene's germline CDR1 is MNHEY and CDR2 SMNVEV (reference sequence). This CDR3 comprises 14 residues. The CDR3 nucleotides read TGTGCCAGCAGTTCACAGGGGGCAGGTCAGCCCCAGCATTTT. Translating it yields CASSSQGAGQPQHF.

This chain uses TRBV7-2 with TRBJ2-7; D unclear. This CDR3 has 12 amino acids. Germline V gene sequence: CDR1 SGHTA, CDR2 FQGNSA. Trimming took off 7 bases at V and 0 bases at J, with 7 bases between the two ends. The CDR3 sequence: CASNFNSYEQYF. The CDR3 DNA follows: TGTGCCAGCAACTTTAACTCCTACGAGCAGTACTTC. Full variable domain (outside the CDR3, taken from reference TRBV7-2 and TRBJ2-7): GAGVSQSPSNKVTEKGKDVELRCDPISGHTALYWYRQSLGQGLEFLIYFQGNSAPDKSGLPSDRFSAERTGGSVSTLTIQRTQQEDSAVYLCASNFNSYEQYFGPGTRLTVT.

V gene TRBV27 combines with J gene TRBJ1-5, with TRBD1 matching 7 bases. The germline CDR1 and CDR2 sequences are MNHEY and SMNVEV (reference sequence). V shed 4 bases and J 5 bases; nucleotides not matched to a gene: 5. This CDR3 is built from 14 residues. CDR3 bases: TGTGCCAGCAGTTCGGCCCAGGGGGATCAGCCCCAGCATTTT. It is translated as CASSSAQGDQPQHF.

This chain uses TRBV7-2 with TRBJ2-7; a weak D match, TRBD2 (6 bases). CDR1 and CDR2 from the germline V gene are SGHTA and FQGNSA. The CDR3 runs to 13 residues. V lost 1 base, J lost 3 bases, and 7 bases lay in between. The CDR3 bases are TGTGCCAGCAGCTTAGAGGACTACTACGAGCAGTACTTC. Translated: CASSLEDYYEQYF. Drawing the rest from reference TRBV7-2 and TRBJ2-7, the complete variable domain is GAGVSQSPSNKVTEKGKDVELRCDPISGHTALYWYRQSLGQGLEFLIYFQGNSAPDKSGLPSDRFSAERTGGSVSTLTIQRTQQEDSAVYLCASSLEDYYEQYFGPGTRLTVT.

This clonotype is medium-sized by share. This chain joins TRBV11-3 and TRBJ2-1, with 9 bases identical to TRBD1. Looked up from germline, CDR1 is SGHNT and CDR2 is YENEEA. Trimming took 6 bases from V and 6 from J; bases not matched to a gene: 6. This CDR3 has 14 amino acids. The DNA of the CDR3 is TGTGCCAGCAGTGAACAGGGGGCGCCCAATGAGCAGTTCTTC. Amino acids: CASSEQGAPNEQFF. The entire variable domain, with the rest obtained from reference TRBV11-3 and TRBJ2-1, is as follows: EAGVVQSPRYKIIEKKQPVAFWCNPISGHNTLYWYLQNLGQGPELLIRYENEEAVDDSQLPKDRFSAERLKGVDSTLKIQPAELGDSAVYLCASSEQGAPNEQFFGPGTRLTVL.

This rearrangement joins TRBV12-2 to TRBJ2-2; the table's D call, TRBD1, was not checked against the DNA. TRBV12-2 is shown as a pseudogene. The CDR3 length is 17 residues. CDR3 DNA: TGTGCAAGTCGCTTAGAAAACAGGGTAGAGGAGACCGGGGAGCTGTTTTTT. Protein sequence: CASRLENRVEETGELFF.

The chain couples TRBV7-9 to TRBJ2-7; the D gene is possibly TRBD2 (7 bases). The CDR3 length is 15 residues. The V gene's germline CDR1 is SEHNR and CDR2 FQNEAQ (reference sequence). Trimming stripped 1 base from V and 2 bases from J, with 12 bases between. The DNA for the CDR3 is TGTGCCAGCAGCTTAGAAGGAGGGGGGGCCTACGAGCAGTACTTC. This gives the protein CASSLEGGGAYEQYF. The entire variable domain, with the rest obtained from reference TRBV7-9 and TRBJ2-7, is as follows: DTGVSQNPRHKITKRGQNVTFRCDPISEHNRLYWYRQTLGQGPEFLTYFQNEAQLEKSRLLSDRFSAERPKGSFSTLEIQRTEQGDSAMYLCASSLEGGGAYEQYFGPGTRLTVT.